These 30 T cell receptor beta chains were all obtained from the same sample, sequenced in a study of CD8 T cells in Susac syndrome. When the RNA was reverse transcribed, random hexamers were used with an input of roughly 0.45 to 1 ug. One entry per CDR3 protein results from TCRdb running MiXCR on the immunoSEQ multiplex PCR reads. The table lists 120,000 or so distinct CDR3 sequences, about 94% of them singletons. Sequenced: CD8+ T cells from PBMCs. The receptors come from a human donor with Susac syndrome.

This clonotype appeared a single time. This chain uses TRBV6-2 or TRBV6-3 with TRBJ2-7; 11 bases align to TRBD2. Germline V gene data show CDR1 as MNHEY and CDR2 as SVGEGT. V was pared by 0 bases and J by 1 base, with 5 bases of the junction left unmatched. The CDR3 is 17 residues long. The CDR3 sequence: CASSYSRLAGTSYEQYF. The CDR3 DNA reads as TGTGCCAGCAGTTACTCGAGACTAGCGGGGACATCCTACGAGCAGTACTTC.

The J gene is TRBJ2-5, the V gene TRBV7-6; 9 positions match TRBD2. Trimming took 1 base from V and 7 from J; bases not matched to a gene: 10. Germline values: CDR1 SGHVS, CDR2 FNYEAQ. The CDR3 covers 16 residues. The CDR3 DNA reads TGTGCCAGCAGCTTAGAAGCTGGCGGGGGGGGAAGGACCCAGTACTTC. Translating gives CASSLEAGGGGRTQYF.

This chain uses TRBV5-6 with TRBJ2-7; D gene ambiguous. Germline CDR1 is SGHDT and CDR2 is YYEEEE. The CDR3 totals 14 residues. Deletions cut 0 bases from V and 3 bases from J, with 10 bases between. As DNA, the CDR3 is TGTGCCAGCAGCTTGGGGCCAAAAGACTACGAGCAGTACTTC. Its protein is CASSLGPKDYEQYF. Supplemented by reference TRBV5-6 and TRBJ2-7, the full variable domain reads DAGVTQSPTHLIKTRGQQVTLRCSPKSGHDTVSWYQQALGQGPQFIFQYYEEEERQRGNFPDRFSGHQFPNYSSELNVNALLLGDSALYLCASSLGPKDYEQYFGPGTRLTVT.

The chain links TRBV15 to TRBJ2-4; possibly TRBD2 for D (5 bases). This CDR3 contains 17 residues. Germline loops: CDR1 LNHNV, CDR2 YYDKDF (reference sequence). V lost 4 bases, J lost 7 bases, and 23 bases lay in between. The CDR3 is CATSTGHEEGIGNIQYF. For the CDR3, the DNA is TGTGCCACCAGCACGGGCCACGAAGAGGGAATAGGCAACATTCAGTACTTC. The whole variable domain, remainder taken from reference TRBV15 and TRBJ2-4, is DAMVIQNPRYQVTQFGKPVTLSCSQTLNHNVMYWYQQKSSQAPKLLFHYYDKDFNNEADTPDNFQSRRPNTSFCFLDIRSPGLGDTAMYLCATSTGHEEGIGNIQYFGAGTRLSVL.

The chain joins TRBV25-1 to TRBJ2-7; 11 bases align to TRBD1. V shed 8 bases and J 2 bases; nucleotides not matched to a gene: 5. Germline-derived CDR1 and CDR2 are MGHDK and SYGVNS. The CDR3 totals 14 residues. This CDR3 reads CASAPGQGAYEQYF. The CDR3 DNA follows: TGTGCCAGCGCTCCGGGACAGGGGGCCTACGAGCAGTACTTC.

V gene TRBV12-5 combines with J gene TRBJ2-1; a possible D gene is TRBD2 (6 bases). The CDR3 extends over 17 amino acids. Between the trimmed V and J ends, which lost 2 bases and 3 bases, there was a span of 17 bases. Germline V lookup: CDR1 LGHNT, CDR2 FRNRAP. CDR3 sequence reads: CASGLLIGVRDYNEQFF. The DNA for the CDR3 is TGTGCTAGTGGTTTGCTCATCGGGGTGCGGGACTACAATGAGCAGTTCTTC.

V is TRBV27 and J is TRBJ1-2, with D uncertain. There are 12 residues in the CDR3. V was shortened by 3 bases and J by 0 bases, with 2 bases between the two germline ends. Germline V gene sequence: CDR1 MNHEY, CDR2 SMNVEV (reference sequence). The CDR3 region is CASSFPNYGYTF. The DNA of the CDR3 is TGTGCCAGCAGTTTCCCTAACTATGGCTACACCTTC.

This chain connects TRBV9 to TRBJ2-1; D perhaps matches TRBD2 (6 bases). CDR1 is SGDLS, CDR2 YYNGEE, per germline. The CDR3 has 13 residues. The germline V and J ends were trimmed by 1 base and 4 bases, with 6 bases remaining between them. The CDR3 protein is CASSVRGYNEQFF. CDR3 DNA: TGTGCCAGCAGCGTACGGGGGTACAATGAGCAGTTCTTC. Variable domain in full (rest from reference TRBV9 and TRBJ2-1): DSGVTQTPKHLITATGQRVTLRCSPRSGDLSVYWYQQSLDQGLQFLIQYYNGEERAKGNILERFSAQQFPDLHSELNLSSLELGDSALYFCASSVRGYNEQFFGPGTRLTVL.

The chain uses TRBV20-1 and TRBJ2-7; the match to TRBD1 covers 12 bases. With 6 bases clipped from V and 5 bases from J, the junction kept 5 bases outside the gene matches. The CDR3 sequence is 13 residues long. In germline, CDR1 is DFQATT, CDR2 SNEGSKA (reference sequence). CDR3 loop: CSAPGQGAHEQYF. Written as DNA, the CDR3 is TGCAGTGCCCCGGGACAGGGGGCCCACGAGCAGTACTTC.

This sequence joins TRBV28 and TRBJ2-7; TRBD2 agrees at 8 bases. Germline loops: CDR1 MDHEN, CDR2 SYDVKM. Trimming cost V 6 bases and J 3 bases; bases outside gene matches: 4. The CDR3 covers 13 residues. In DNA form, the CDR3 reads TGTGCCAGCAGACCGGGACTAGGCTACGAGCAGTACTTC. The encoded protein is CASRPGLGYEQYF.

V gene TRBV2 combines with J gene TRBJ2-2, with unresolved D. V was clipped by 5 bases and J by 3 bases, with 4 bases between them. The CDR3 is 12 amino acids. Germline V gene lookup returns CDR1 SNHLY and CDR2 FYNNEI. CDR3 in DNA: TGTGCCAGCAGTACCTACACCGGGGAGCTGTTTTTT. It yields the protein CASSTYTGELFF.

The chain joins TRBV13 to TRBJ2-5; D unresolved. Trimming shortened V by 1 base and J by 1 base, and 10 bases separated the two germline ends. Looked up from germline, CDR1 is PRHDT and CDR2 is FYEKMQ (reference sequence). The CDR3 consists of 15 residues. The CDR3 DNA follows: TGTGCCAGCAGCTTAGATAGAGGCGTCCAAGAGACCCAGTACTTC. Translated: CASSLDRGVQETQYF.

J is TRBJ2-7 and V is TRBV15, with D maybe TRBD2 (6 bases). V was clipped by 1 base and J by 5 bases, with 12 bases between them. There are 14 residues in the CDR3. The germline CDR1 and CDR2 sequences are LNHNV and YYDKDF (reference sequence). CDR3 protein: CATSRVGGEHEQYF. Here the CDR3 DNA reads TGTGCCACCAGCAGAGTTGGAGGGGAGCACGAGCAGTACTTC.

This chain connects TRBV5-1 to TRBJ2-7; 7 bases agree with TRBD1. There are 15 residues in the CDR3. From germline, CDR1 is SGHRS and CDR2 YFSETQ. Losses at the gene ends were 1 base for V and 5 bases for J; bases not matched to a gene: 9. As DNA, the CDR3 is TGCGCCAGCAGCTTGCCTAAGGGGGCGAGAGACGAGCAGTACTTC. It translates to CASSLPKGARDEQYF.

The chain combines TRBV27 with TRBJ2-1; no clear D gene. This CDR3 has 16 residues. Deletions cut 2 bases from V and 0 bases from J, with 11 bases between. The V gene's germline CDR1 is MNHEY and CDR2 SMNVEV (reference sequence). The chain's CDR3 is CASSLDGGSSYNEQFF. CDR3 nucleotide sequence: TGTGCCAGCAGTTTAGACGGCGGTAGCTCCTACAATGAGCAGTTCTTC.

The rearrangement links TRBV27 to TRBJ1-2; 10 bases are shared with TRBD1. J was trimmed by 4 bases and V by 7 bases; bases with no gene match: 6. Germline loops: CDR1 MNHEY, CDR2 SMNVEV (reference sequence). CDR3 size: 14 residues. CDR3 amino acids: CASTPRDRGYGYTF. CDR3 nucleotide sequence: TGTGCCAGCACTCCCCGGGACAGGGGCTATGGCTACACCTTC.

The gene calls are TRBV6-5 and TRBJ2-1; D gene ambiguous. V was trimmed by 2 bases and J by 9 bases, leaving 2 bases between them. This CDR3 region has 10 residues. The germline CDR1 and CDR2 sequences are MNHEY and SVGAGI. In nucleotides, the CDR3 is TGTGCCAGCAGTTACGGTGAGCAGTTCTTC. This gives the protein CASSYGEQFF.

V gene TRBV19 combines with J gene TRBJ1-3; D not certain. Trimming took off 9 bases at V and 6 bases at J, with 12 bases between the two ends. The CDR3 runs to 12 residues. From germline, CDR1 is LNHDA and CDR2 SQIVND (reference sequence). The CDR3 sequence is CASNSWENTIYF. The CDR3, as DNA: TGTGCCAGCAACTCCTGGGAAAACACCATATATTTT.

This chain joins TRBV6-5 and TRBJ1-4; D may be TRBD1 (5 bases). The V end was cut by 5 bases, the J end by 3 bases, with 16 bases between. Germline V lookup: CDR1 MNHEY, CDR2 SVGAGI. The CDR3 runs to 16 residues. CDR3 sequence: CASSPLAVGPNEKLFF. DNA for the CDR3: TGTGCCAGCAGTCCACTCGCGGTGGGACCTAATGAAAAACTGTTTTTT.

The chain uses TRBV15 and TRBJ1-2; D is unresolved. The ends were cut back, 5 bases at V and 0 bases at J, with 13 bases in the middle. CDR1 and CDR2 from the germline V gene are LNHNV and YYDKDF (reference sequence). CDR3 length equals 15 residues. CDR3 in amino acids: CATSPLREANYGYTF. CDR3 sequence (DNA): TGTGCCACCAGCCCCTTGCGGGAAGCTAACTATGGCTACACCTTC.

The V gene is TRBV27, the J gene TRBJ2-5; no clear D gene. Germline-derived CDR1 and CDR2 are MNHEY and SMNVEV (reference sequence). The CDR3 contains 13 residues. Trimming pared 4 bases from V and 3 bases from J, leaving 9 bases between. The CDR3, as DNA: TGTGCCAGCAGTTGGGTTGGGGAAGAGACCCAGTACTTC. Translating it yields CASSWVGEETQYF.

This chain connects TRBV29-1 to TRBJ2-7; 7 nucleotides line up with TRBD1. The germline CDR1 and CDR2 sequences are SQVTM and ANQGSEA. This CDR3 has 13 residues. After removal of 5 bases from V and 3 bases from J, the junction contained 7 bases not matched to a gene. This CDR3 is CSVTTGFLYEQYF. CDR3 DNA sequence: TGCAGCGTTACGACAGGGTTTCTCTACGAGCAGTACTTC.

The chain links TRBV9 to TRBJ1-1, with no clear D. Germline values: CDR1 SGDLS, CDR2 YYNGEE. V was clipped by 0 bases and J by 4 bases, with 13 bases between them. The CDR3 sequence is 15 residues long. Written as DNA, the CDR3 is TGTGCCAGCAGCGTAGGGTTATTGGGGAGCACTGAAGCTTTCTTT. This translates into CASSVGLLGSTEAFF.

The chain couples TRBV5-6 to TRBJ2-1; 16 bases are a match to TRBD2. CDR1 is SGHDT and CDR2 is YYEEEE in the germline V gene. V trimming: 4 bases; J trimming: 0 bases; junction bases outside the gene matches: 1. This CDR3 contains 17 residues. The CDR3 DNA reads as TGTGCCAGCAGCGGGACTAGCGGGGGGGGCTCCTACAATGAGCAGTTCTTC. This translates into CASSGTSGGGSYNEQFF.

The chain is built from TRBV28 and TRBJ2-2; 10 bases line up with TRBD1. Germline trimming cut 3 bases from V and 6 bases from J; bases unmatched to any gene: 4. Germline assignment: CDR1 MDHEN and CDR2 SYDVKM. The CDR3 extends over 15 amino acids. The CDR3 DNA sequence: TGTGCCAGCAGTTTGAGGACAGGGGGACCCGGGGAGCTGTTTTTT. Translation: CASSLRTGGPGELFF.

This chain connects TRBV25-1 to TRBJ2-3; D may be TRBD1 (5 bases). CDR3 length: 13 amino acids. Trimming cost V 5 bases and J 6 bases, with 12 bases left between them. From germline, CDR1 is MGHDK and CDR2 SYGVNS. Written as DNA, the CDR3 is TGTGCCAGCAGTCAACAGGTGGGGGATACGCAGTATTTT. Amino acids: CASSQQVGDTQYF.

The CDR3 bases are TGTGCCAGCAGCTCATCTCGGGACAGGGGAGAGGGGAAGCCCCAGCATTTT. This encodes CASSSSRDRGEGKPQHF. The chain has TRBV5-6 and TRBJ1-5, with 10 bases aligning to TRBD1. The junction had 14 bases not matched to a gene; V was cut back by 3 bases and J by 8 bases. The CDR3 runs to 17 residues. Looked up from germline, CDR1 is SGHDT and CDR2 is YYEEEE.

DNA of the CDR3: TGTGCCAGCAGGGAGACAGATTCAGGGGGAGGGACCCAGTACTTC. Residues: CASRETDSGGGTQYF. V usage is TRBV12-3 or TRBV12-4 and J usage is TRBJ2-5; TRBD1 is a possible D gene (7 bases). Trimming cost V 6 bases and J 7 bases, with 21 bases left between them. The CDR3 contains 15 residues.

This rearrangement joins TRBV7-3 to TRBJ2-2; D possibly matches TRBD1 or TRBD2 (5 bases each). Between the trimmed V and J ends, which lost 5 bases and 5 bases, there was a span of 15 bases. Germline V gene lookup returns CDR1 SGHTA and CDR2 FQGTGA. This CDR3 is 15 amino acids long. The CDR3 sequence: CASSLLRGRTGELFF. The CDR3 nucleotides read TGTGCCAGCAGCCTTTTGAGGGGTCGGACCGGGGAGCTGTTTTTT. The full variable domain, in which reference TRBV7-3 and TRBJ2-2 provide the parts outside the CDR3, is GAGVSQTPSNKVTEKGKYVELRCDPISGHTALYWYRQSLGQGPEFLIYFQGTGAADDSGLPNDRFFAVRPEGSVSTLKIQRTERGDSAVYLCASSLLRGRTGELFFGEGSRLTVL.

The J gene is TRBJ1-2, the V gene TRBV29-1; D possibly corresponds to TRBD1 (5 bases). V dropped 4 bases and J dropped 2 bases, with 11 bases sitting between them. In germline, CDR1 is SQVTM, CDR2 ANQGSEA. This CDR3 contains 13 residues. CDR3 protein: CSVVGGENYGYTF. The CDR3 nucleotides read TGCAGCGTTGTCGGGGGGGAGAACTATGGCTACACCTTC.